Listed here are 12 T cell receptor beta chains from one sample, sequenced in a study of T cell changes during pregnancy in multiple sclerosis. Profiled with immunoSEQ multiplex PCR; TCRdb holds only in-frame clones, not every one. The profile covers around 100,000 clones, with 92% appearing a single time and 1.9% taken by the ten largest. Sequencing was performed on peripheral blood, taken after pregnancy. Every receptor here comes from a female donor with multiple sclerosis, enrolled in a pregnancy study.

V gene TRBV25-1 combines with J gene TRBJ1-2, with TRBD1 identical over 10 bases. This CDR3 contains 16 residues. The germline gives CDR1 MGHDK, CDR2 SYGVNS. After removal of 3 bases from V and 5 bases from J, the junction contained 9 bases not matched to a gene. Written as DNA, the CDR3 is TGTGCCAGCAGTGATCCCTCCCGGGACAGGGGATATGGCTACACCTTC. This codes for CASSDPSRDRGYGYTF.

The V gene is TRBV27, the J gene TRBJ2-1; D is perhaps TRBD1 (5 bases). The CDR3 is made up of 16 amino acids. Between the trimmed V and J ends, which lost 5 bases and 6 bases, there was a span of 20 bases. Per germline, CDR1 MNHEY and CDR2 SMNVEV (reference sequence). CDR3 nucleotides: TGTGCCAGCAGTCCCTCCGCCGGAACAGGTCGCAATGAGCAGTTCTTC. This encodes CASSPSAGTGRNEQFF.

The chain uses TRBV9 and TRBJ2-7; D is perhaps TRBD2 (6 bases). V lost 4 bases and J lost 2, with 22 bases in between. The CDR3 is made up of 17 amino acids. Per germline, CDR1 SGDLS and CDR2 YYNGEE. CDR3 DNA: TGTGCCAGCAGCCCCTCGGGGGAAGGGGTGATCACCTACGAGCAGTACTTC. It yields the protein CASSPSGEGVITYEQYF.

The chain has TRBV28 and TRBJ2-1; TRBD2 matches 12 bases. The CDR3 has 17 residues. The J segment lost 3 bases and the V segment lost 5 bases, leaving 8 bases of the junction unmatched. Germline loops: CDR1 MDHEN, CDR2 SYDVKM. The CDR3 is CASSPLGLAGHYNEQFF. In DNA form, the CDR3 reads TGTGCCAGCAGTCCGTTGGGACTAGCGGGCCACTACAATGAGCAGTTCTTC. The whole variable domain, filled in from reference TRBV28 and TRBJ2-1, reads DVKVTQSSRYLVKRTGEKVFLECVQDMDHENMFWYRQDPGLGLRLIYFSYDVKMKEKGDIPEGYSVSREKKERFSLILESASTNQTSMYLCASSPLGLAGHYNEQFFGPGTRLTVL.

This sequence joins TRBV30 and TRBJ2-1, with TRBD2 as a possible D gene (5 bases). CDR1 is GTSNPN and CDR2 is SVGIG in the germline V gene (reference sequence). The CDR3 covers 14 residues. The V end was cut by 4 bases, the J end by 10 bases, with 20 bases between. The CDR3 loop reads CAWTRRTSSGEQFF. CDR3 nucleotides: TGTGCCTGGACTCGCAGGACTTCCTCGGGCGAGCAGTTCTTC.

The chain combines TRBV29-1 with TRBJ2-7; maybe TRBD1 (6 bases). Trimming took 3 bases from V and 5 from J, leaving 11 bases between them. Per germline, CDR1 SQVTM and CDR2 ANQGSEA. CDR3 length: 12 amino acids. CDR3 loop: CSVEGAGDEQYF. CDR3 bases: TGCAGCGTTGAGGGGGCAGGGGACGAGCAGTACTTC.

The rearrangement joins TRBV9 to TRBJ2-4; 8 bases are a match to TRBD1. The germline V gene has CDR1 SGDLS and CDR2 YYNGEE. This CDR3 comprises 16 residues. V dropped 3 bases and J dropped 1; count of bases not matched to a gene: 6. CDR3 nucleotides: TGTGCCAGCAGCGGGGAGGACAGGGACGCCAAAAACATTCAGTACTTC. Its protein product is CASSGEDRDAKNIQYF.

The sample holds many counts of this clone. The chain carries TRBV4-3 and TRBJ2-3, with D maybe TRBD2 (6 bases). The CDR3 loop spans 15 amino acids. Trimming took off 1 base at V and 2 bases at J, with 10 bases between the two ends. The germline CDR1 and CDR2 sequences are LGHNA and YSLEER. CDR3 nucleotides: TGCGCCAGCAGCCAAGGAACGGGGGTCACAGATACGCAGTATTTT. Protein sequence: CASSQGTGVTDTQYF.

The genes are TRBV19 and TRBJ1-2; D remains ambiguous. V was shortened by 2 bases and J by 3 bases, with 7 bases between the two germline ends. The CDR3 spans 13 residues. CDR1 and CDR2 from the germline V gene are LNHDA and SQIVND (reference sequence). CDR3 sequence: CASSIMEYYGYTF. In nucleotides, the CDR3 is TGTGCCAGTAGTATAATGGAGTACTATGGCTACACCTTC.

The genes are TRBV6-1 and TRBJ1-3; possibly TRBD1 for D (6 bases). Trimming took off 6 bases at V and 7 bases at J, with 19 bases between the two ends. CDR1 and CDR2 from the germline V gene are MNHNS and SASEGT. The CDR3 loop spans 15 amino acids. The CDR3: CASSSGHQKGNTIYF. The DNA for the CDR3 is TGTGCCAGCAGCTCGGGACACCAAAAGGGGAACACCATATATTTT.

The chain is built from TRBV10-3 and TRBJ1-1, with a possible D match to TRBD1 (5 bases). CDR3 length: 14 amino acids. Germline V lookup: CDR1 ENHRY, CDR2 SYGVKD. V was cut by 6 bases and J by 1 base, with 12 bases left in between. The CDR3, as DNA: TGTGCCATCAGACATGGACACCCGAACACTGAAGCTTTCTTT. Encoded protein: CAIRHGHPNTEAFF.

The chain combines TRBV27 with TRBJ2-7; the D gene is possibly TRBD1 (5 bases). The CDR3 spans 11 residues. Germline-derived CDR1 and CDR2 are MNHEY and SMNVEV (reference sequence). Trimming stripped 8 bases from V and 3 bases from J, with 8 bases between. The CDR3 region is CASGARYEQYF. CDR3 bases: TGTGCCAGCGGGGCCCGCTACGAGCAGTACTTC.